Listed here is a single T cell receptor beta chain. It lacks a known antigen. No clone much larger than this one lies a single base away; base qualities are absent. The source of the sample is a study of cytomegalovirus exposure and HLA in healthy donors (dated by TCRdb to the late 2010s). A note on the overall study: In an earlier analysis of 450 to 750 of the donors, 276 Gb of sequence data and 90 million to 120 million unique TCR beta sequences from 180 million or so T cells were reported. About 310 gigabases of sequencing data and some 85 million unique TCR sequences were included in an early release covering about 620 HLA-typed donors. Among the roughly 390 genotyped donors, under 90% belonged to the genetic ancestry cluster associated with self-reported Caucasian donors. The study was designed to test whether signatures of past pathogen exposure could be identified by cataloging public T cell receptors. The study profiled the T cell repertoires of hundreds of subjects by immunosequencing and related them to cytomegalovirus serostatus. Along with the approximately 650-subject first cohort, a separate validation cohort of over a hundred different subjects was used. To predict cytomegalovirus infection status, the study brought together high-throughput TCR immunosequencing, statistical association of individual TCRs with disease status, and machine learning. A later analysis re-analyzed previously published TCR beta repertoires from 600 to 850 donors and added high-resolution HLA genotyping to study TCR occurrence patterns. The later analysis used no new phenotypic data to find candidate immune exposures, relying instead on TCR beta sequences and their occurrence across donors. To decide whether each TCR beta V gene segment behaved as functional or pseudogenic, an earlier analysis of several hundred of the donors relied on high-throughput TCR beta sequencing. Donor age, sex, ethnicity and CMV serostatus were compiled alongside the repertoire data. In a later genetic analysis, genome-wide SNP genotypes for about 65% of the roughly 670 donors were used, and that subset was treated as a discovery cohort. All discovery cohort repertoires had been generated on a single sequencing platform. Class I and class II HLA loci were covered by the typing at four-digit resolution. Typing coverage varied by locus: about 620-630 donors for A, B, C, DRB1 and DQB1; roughly 520 for DQA1; about 600 for DPA1; roughly 450 for DPB1. Four or five DR-DQ haplotypes were handled as single units for association and clustering because linkage in the cohort was strong. Among some 400 genotyped donors of the cohort, an average of about 240,000 unique TCR beta nucleotide sequences was sequenced per donor, of which approximately 19% were non-productive.

The CDR3, from cysteine to phenylalanine, totals 16 residues. Solely the CDR3 DNA is kept, with 48 bases framed from the first base. The germline V gene gives CDR1 as MDHEN and CDR2 as SYDVKM. V sheds 3 bases and J sheds 0 bases, leaving 11 bases between their ends. Preparation of the library involved the immunoSEQ multiplex PCR assay. For the multiplex PCR, a mixture combining 60 forward primers for TCR Vbeta segments and 13 reverse primers for TCR Jbeta segments was used. The CDR3 region of rearranged TCR beta genes was amplified from genomic DNA by a multiplex PCR assay. Amplified TCR beta libraries were sequenced as 87-base-pair reads on the Illumina HiSeq System. Per the original workflow: A later analysis tallied 75 million to 95 million unique TCR beta chains across the approximately 670 repertoires, and some 10 million of those chains were shared by two or more donors. A nearest-neighbor algorithm error-corrected the raw reads and collapsed the reads into unique sequences, merging closely related sequences to remove PCR and sequencing errors. V, D and J gene segments were assigned by aligning CDR3 sequences to IMGT reference sequences. For a sequence to be retained, a match of at least six nucleotides was required to both a V gene segment and a J gene segment. Rearrangements were called productive when the CDR3 lacked stop codons and stayed in frame with V and J; all others were non-productive. CDR3 was defined by IMGT convention, running from the second conserved V-encoded cysteine to the conserved J-encoded phenylalanine. The earlier analysis of fewer than 700 of the donors excluded sequences that lacked an unambiguous match to a single V gene segment. An earlier analysis of over 450 of the donors classified V segments as functional when productive rearrangements were above 56.7% and as segregating when the standard deviation between donors was above 5%. A statistical classification framework was built to diagnose cytomegalovirus status from the catalog of TCR beta chain sequences. V and J gene assignment, in a later analysis, came from comparing TCR nucleotide sequences with IMGT/GENE-DB human TR gene sequences. The TCRdist pipeline was used in a later analysis to assign CDR3 sequences and most-parsimonious VDJ recombination scenarios. In a later analysis, every TCR beta chain was defined by the combination of its CDR3 amino acid sequence and its V-gene family, and reads without a unique V-gene family were dropped. In a later analysis, fewer than 650 highly shared, low-generation-probability nucleotide sequences were removed to address suspected cross-contamination and a sequencing artifact. In a later analysis, a clonal expansion index was calculated for each public chain from normalized within-repertoire ranks of inferred template counts. In a later analysis, generation probabilities were computed with a VDJ recombination model fitted to out-of-frame rearrangements, and the resulting probabilities were checked against IGoR. Hypergeometric tests were used in a later analysis to score TCR-TCR, TCR-HLA and TCR-CMV co-occurrence, with a repertoire-size bias correction applied to the TCR pairs. A later analysis estimated false discovery rates by permuting HLA or CMV assignments 20 times. In a later analysis, co-occurring TCRs were grouped with DBSCAN, and TCRdist sequence similarity was added when clustering was performed within HLA-allele-positive subsets. Co-occurrence clustering excluded repertoires with fewer than 30,000 or more than 120,000 public chains, plus five with anomalous nucleotide sharing. TCRdb mirrors the immuneACCESS table, restricted to in-frame sequences. Some clones are absent from its copies; in checked studies, under half trace to an unresolved V gene, and the reason for the others is unknown. V and J calls and clone size are given by that table; D and trimming were obtained from the DNA. The sample contains some 120,000 clones, roughly 80% of them found a single time. Of the sample, roughly 3.5% falls within the top ten clones.

The study at large found these results: In vitro tests confirmed that a few of the cytomegalovirus-associated TCR beta chains recognize cytomegalovirus antigens. Specific HLA alleles were associated with 15,000 to 20,000 TCR beta sequences at a false discovery rate of 0.05 in a later analysis. An association between a missense DCLRE1C variant and V-gene and J-gene trimming of TCR beta chains was found in a later genetic analysis and replicated in an independent cohort. Compared with equally common non-associated chains, HLA-associated TCR beta chains in a later analysis were more clonally expanded and had lower generation probabilities. The 87-base-pair reads could not distinguish some IMGT-functional V segments, including TRBV6-2 and TRBV6-3, so those segments were excluded. HLA typing was unavailable for some donors at each locus, so association tests used only the typed subset. A further reported finding was that TCR beta sequences accurately predicted the HLA-A and HLA-B alleles for most subjects in the first cohort. Assigning TCR associations to individual alleles was difficult when HLA alleles, especially DR and DQ, strongly co-occurred. In an earlier analysis of over 550 of the donors, most TCR beta V segments were observed in productive rearrangements about 87% or about 30% of the time, broadly matching IMGT annotations. Most CMV-associated TCR beta chains appeared to be HLA-restricted in a later analysis, and the HLA associations seemed to be driven largely by CMV exposure. For the cohort, immune exposure information was limited to CMV serostatus. A cluster of highly shared sequence variants was judged likely to represent a technical artifact of the sequencing pipeline. In a later genetic analysis, fewer N-insertions in productive TCRs were reported among donors in an Asian-associated ancestry cluster than the roughly 700-donor mean. Several of the top co-occurrence clusters appeared to be linked to parvovirus B19, influenza, CMV and Epstein-Barr virus, according to a later analysis. A total of 164 TCR beta chains were listed by the study as associated with cytomegalovirus. While some public TCRs were present in many individuals, most TCR sequences turned up only very rarely across donors. In both the original and validation cohorts, the classifier was reported to diagnose cytomegalovirus status with high specificity and sensitivity. Because counts were too low, some 17 rarely observed V segments, including chromosome 9 orphons, were left out of the earlier analysis of roughly 600 of the donors. The authors suggested that the approach could potentially be extended to other disease states and immunological phenotypes. A later analysis found that TCR association rates varied across HLA loci, with DRB1 alleles showing the most associated TCRs and HLA-C alleles the fewest. Linkage disequilibrium might explain the correlated functional status among segregating V segments, but an unknown experimental factor could not be ruled out. Presence/absence analyses assumed roughly uniform sequencing depth across donors, an assumption that may not hold. In this cohort, only TCR beta chains were sequenced, and detectable features were limited by the absence of alpha or paired-chain data.

The cohort was made up of around 720 healthy bone marrow donors. All cohort members were sampled while nominally healthy, although unrecorded immune exposures were likely present. The donor was CMV seronegative and belonged to the group of 380 or so seronegative cohort members. Every donor gave a peripheral blood sample, and the peripheral blood mononuclear cells from that sample were used for TCR beta sequencing. Genomic DNA was extracted from the blood cell samples with the Qiagen DNeasy Blood Extraction Kit. The sample consisted of PBMCs. The rearrangement joined TRBV28 to TRBJ1-4, with the D gene uncertain. The clonotype comes from a woman aged 50 to 65 in good health and CMV-seronegative. The sequence in DNA is TGTGCCAGCAGTTTGGCAGGCGCTTCAACTAATGAAAAACTGTTTTTT. Its protein reads: CASSLAGASTNEKLFF.